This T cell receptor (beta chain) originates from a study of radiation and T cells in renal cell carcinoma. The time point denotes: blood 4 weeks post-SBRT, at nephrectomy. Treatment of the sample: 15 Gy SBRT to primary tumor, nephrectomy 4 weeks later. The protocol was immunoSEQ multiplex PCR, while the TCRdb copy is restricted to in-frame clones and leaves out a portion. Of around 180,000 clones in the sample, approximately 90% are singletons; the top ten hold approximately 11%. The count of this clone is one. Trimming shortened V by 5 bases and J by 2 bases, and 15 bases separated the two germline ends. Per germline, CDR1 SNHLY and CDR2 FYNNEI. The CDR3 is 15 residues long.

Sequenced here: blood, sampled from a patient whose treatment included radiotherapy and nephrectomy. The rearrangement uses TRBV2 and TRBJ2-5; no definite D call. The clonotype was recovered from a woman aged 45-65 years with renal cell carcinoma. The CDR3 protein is CASSLLTQPQETQYF. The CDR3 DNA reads TGTGCCAGCAGTCTCCTAACTCAACCGCAAGAGACCCAGTACTTC. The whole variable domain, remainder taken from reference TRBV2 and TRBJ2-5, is EPEVTQTPSHQVTQMGQEVILRCVPISNHLYFYWYRQILGQKVEFLVSFYNNEISEKSEIFDDQFSVERPDGSNFTLKIRSTKLEDSAMYFCASSLLTQPQETQYFGPGTRLLVL.